This TCR beta chain was identified in a study of blood T cell repertoires in COVID-19. Study background: The cDNA or gDNA used as material had been derived from T cells, B-cell-depleted T cells, or PBMCs.

In the study's own analysis: Researchers report that nucleated cell counts were estimated from reference gene primer amplification. The method was immunoSEQ multiplex PCR; TCRdb's version includes in-frame clones alone and lacks a portion of them. D and trimming were read from the DNA, whereas the V and J calls and clone size are those reported in that table. The data contain under 200,000 clones, approximately 84% of them seen just once; the ten biggest clones take up over 12%. Germline V gives CDR1 KGHSY, CDR2 FQNENV. The germline V and J ends were trimmed by 6 bases and 3 bases, with 16 bases remaining between them. The CDR3 contains 15 residues.

The source material was peripheral blood. The V gene is TRBV16, the J gene TRBJ2-3; a weak D match, TRBD2 (6 bases). The TCR comes from a man between 18 and 35 years old with active or convalescent COVID-19. Here the CDR3 reads CASSFRRRGTDTQYF. DNA for the CDR3: TGTGCCAGCAGTTTCCGAAGGAGGGGAACAGATACGCAGTATTTT.